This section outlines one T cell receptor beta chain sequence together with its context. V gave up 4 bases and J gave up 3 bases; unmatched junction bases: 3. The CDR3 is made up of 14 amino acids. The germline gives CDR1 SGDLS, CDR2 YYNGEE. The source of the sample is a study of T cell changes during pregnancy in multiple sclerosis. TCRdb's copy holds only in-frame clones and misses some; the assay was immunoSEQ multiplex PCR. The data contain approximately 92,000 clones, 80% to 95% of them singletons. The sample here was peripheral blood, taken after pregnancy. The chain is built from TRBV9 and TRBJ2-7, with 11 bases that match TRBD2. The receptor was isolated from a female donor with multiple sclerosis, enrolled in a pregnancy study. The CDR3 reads CASSRGTSGYEQYF. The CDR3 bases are TGTGCCAGCAGCCGAGGGACTAGCGGCTACGAGCAGTACTTC.